This T cell receptor beta chain was observed in a study of blood T cells in healthy people across ages. Broader study findings: Significant beta diversity loss was already apparent by age around 36, declining roughly linearly. There were more naive CD4+ cells and higher diversity in long-lived donors than in aged donors.

V lost 4 bases and J lost 0, with 13 bases in between. The CDR3 length is 16 residues. Together with a sample-barcoded 5' primer, a J-beta primer mix was included in a second PCR lasting about 7 to 11 cycles. The template-switch adaptor was a 5' adaptor with 12 random nucleotides. It tagged each cDNA molecule. TCRdb re-analysed the 5' RACE reads in MiXCR, keeping a single row per CDR3 protein. In the table there are about 1.5 million distinct CDR3 sequences, approximately 38% of which are singletons. In regard to this clonotype: Its antigen is still unknown.

The sequence derives from a woman aged 18-30 years in good health. The rearrangement links TRBV12-3 or TRBV12-4 to TRBJ2-1, with a possible D match to TRBD2 (5 bases). The specimen sequenced was blood. This chain's CDR3 is CASSSDLPRSYNEQFF. The CDR3 nucleotides are TGTGCCAGCAGTTCGGACTTGCCTCGCTCCTACAATGAGCAGTTCTTC.